This T cell receptor (beta chain) was sequenced for a study of beta chain features in type 1 diabetes. Whole-study context: Cell yields, gender and age were comparable in patients and healthy donors. Taken together, all samples contributed approximately 110 million examined sorted cells.

This clone was counted only a few times. As every portion of the isolated RNA was reverse transcribed, the sequencing read expressed TCRB transcripts. Sequencing was performed with immunoSEQ multiplex PCR; in TCRdb, only in-frame clones are kept and a portion is missing. Of 350,000 or so clones in the sample, about 20% were seen once. The CDR3 loop spans 18 amino acids. Trimming cost V 0 bases and J 0 bases, with 12 bases left between them. From germline, CDR1 is MGHRA and CDR2 YSYEKL. The chain uses TRBV4-1 and TRBJ2-6; TRBD2 might be the D (7 bases). The sample comprised naive CD4+ T cells from blood. This TCR was recovered from a woman between 18 and 29 years old in good health. The CDR3 is CASSQDRGARSGANVLTF. The CDR3 DNA follows: TGCGCCAGCAGCCAAGATCGGGGGGCACGCTCTGGGGCCAACGTCCTGACTTTC.